Listed below are T cell receptor beta chains from one sample, sequenced in a study of cytomegalovirus exposure and HLA in healthy donors. Data came from immunoSEQ multiplex PCR; TCRdb stores just in-frame clones and leaves some out. The sample includes about 150,000 clones, approximately 82% of them seen just once. Sequenced input: PBMCs. The receptor source for this set is a woman between 50 and 59 years old in good health and CMV-seropositive. The CDR3 runs from the conserved cysteine through the conserved F or W. The D gene is left open where the match is weak. Not all rows give a size; the values are once, few, many and, for expanded clones, a class.

>TRBV10-3|NA|TRBJ2-2|NA
TGTGCCATCAAACCAGGGTCCAGCGGGGAGCTGTTTTTT
CAIKPGSSGELFF
>TRBV13|NA|TRBJ2-7|TRBD1
TGTGCCAGCAGCATTGGACAGGGGCACGAGCAGTACTTC
CASSIGQGHEQYF
>TRBV28|NA|TRBJ2-2|NA
TGTGCCACAGTTCGGAGCACCGGGGAGCTGTTTTTT
CATVRSTGELFF
>TRBV6-1|once|TRBJ2-1|NA
TGTGCCACCTGGGGGGTATCGGCAGGTGAGCAGTTCTTC
CATWGVSAGEQFF
>TRBV19|NA|TRBJ1-5|NA
TGTGCCAGTAGTATAGATCTAGCGGGGCGTCAGCCCCAGCATTTT
CASSIDLAGRQPQHF
>TRBV6-5|once|TRBJ2-7|NA
TGTGCCAGCAGTCCCGGGACAAGGTCTGAGAGGGAGCAGTACTTC
CASSPGTRSEREQYF
>TRBV19|NA|TRBJ2-2|NA
TGTGCCAGTAGTGGGGGACTCCGGGCCCCCGGGGAGCTGTTTTTT
CASSGGLRAPGELFF
>TRBV6-1|NA|TRBJ2-1|TRBD2
TGTGCCAGCAGTACTAGCGGGGGGGCCTACAATGAGCAGTTCTTC
CASSTSGGAYNEQFF
>TRBV28|NA|TRBJ1-2|NA
TGTGCCAGCAGTATTTTCTCCTTAGGGGGCTATGGCTACACCTTC
CASSIFSLGGYGYTF
>TRBV2|NA|TRBJ2-7|TRBD2
TGTGCCAGCAGTGAGAGGGTAGCGGGGTCCTACGAGCAGTACTTC
CASSERVAGSYEQYF
>TRBV7-2|NA|TRBJ2-7|TRBD1
TGTGCCAGCAGCCCTACGCGGACAGGGACGGAGCAGTACTTC
CASSPTRTGTEQYF
>TRBV7-2|NA|TRBJ2-3|TRBD2
TGTGCCAGCAGCTTAGCGCGGAGCGGGGGGTCGGATACGCAGTATTTT
CASSLARSGGSDTQYF
>TRBV21-1|NA|TRBJ1-3|NA
TGTGATCGGGGAGGGGAAAACACCATATATTTT
CDRGGENTIYF
>TRBV12-2|NA|TRBJ2-1|NA
TGTGCAAGTCGCCCGTGGACAGGGGTTATATCCTACAATGAGCAGTTCTTC
CASRPWTGVISYNEQFF
>TRBV30|NA|TRBJ1-1|NA
TGTGCCTGGAGCGGTGTGGTTAGAAACACTGAAGCTTTCTTT
CAWSGVVRNTEAFF
>TRBV7-6|NA|TRBJ2-7|NA
TGTGCCAGCAGCTTAGGAGGAAACGCCTACGAGCAGTACTTC
CASSLGGNAYEQYF
>TRBV7-7|once|TRBJ2-7|NA
TGTGCCAGCATCCTATCCGGGTCCTACGAGCAGTACTTC
CASILSGSYEQYF
>TRBV19|NA|TRBJ1-2|NA
TGTGCCAGTAGTATTTCGGACAGCAACTATGGCTACACCTTC
CASSISDSNYGYTF